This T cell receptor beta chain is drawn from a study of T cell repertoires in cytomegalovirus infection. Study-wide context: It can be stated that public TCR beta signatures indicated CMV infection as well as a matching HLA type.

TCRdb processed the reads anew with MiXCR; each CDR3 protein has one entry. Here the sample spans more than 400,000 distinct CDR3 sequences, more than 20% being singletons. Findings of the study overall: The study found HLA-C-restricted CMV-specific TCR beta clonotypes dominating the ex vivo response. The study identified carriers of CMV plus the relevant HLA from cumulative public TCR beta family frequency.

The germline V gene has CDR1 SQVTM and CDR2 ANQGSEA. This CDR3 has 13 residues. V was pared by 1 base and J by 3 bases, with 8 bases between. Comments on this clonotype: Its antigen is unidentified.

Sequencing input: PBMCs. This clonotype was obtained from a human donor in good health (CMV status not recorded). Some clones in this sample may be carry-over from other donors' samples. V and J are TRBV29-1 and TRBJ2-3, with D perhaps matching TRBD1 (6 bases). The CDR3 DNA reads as TGCAGCGTTGAAGTGGACAGAACAGATACGCAGTATTTT. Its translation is CSVEVDRTDTQYF.